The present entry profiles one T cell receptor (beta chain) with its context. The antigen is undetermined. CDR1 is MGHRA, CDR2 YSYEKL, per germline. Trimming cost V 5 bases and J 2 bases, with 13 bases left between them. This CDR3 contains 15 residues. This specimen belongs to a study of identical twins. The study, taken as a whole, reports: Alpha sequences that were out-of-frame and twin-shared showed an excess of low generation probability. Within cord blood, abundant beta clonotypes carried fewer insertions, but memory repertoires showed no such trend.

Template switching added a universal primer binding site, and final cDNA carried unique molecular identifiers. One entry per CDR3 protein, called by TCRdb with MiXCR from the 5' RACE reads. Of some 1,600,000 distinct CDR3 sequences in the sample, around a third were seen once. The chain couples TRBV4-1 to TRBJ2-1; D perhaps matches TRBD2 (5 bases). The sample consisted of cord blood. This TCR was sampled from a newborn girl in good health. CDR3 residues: CASSVQAATYNEQFF. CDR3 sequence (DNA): TGCGCCAGCAGCGTCCAAGCGGCAACCTACAATGAGCAGTTCTTC.